Presented here are 20 T cell receptor beta chains from one specimen sequenced in a study of tumor-infiltrating lymphocytes in primary liver carcinoma. The 20-30 mg bulk tissue piece was not sorted before simultaneous RNA and DNA extraction. The template, approximately 500 ng total RNA, yielded TCR beta cDNA made with a constant-region primer. Libraries of TCR beta came from three nested multiplex PCR rounds with slightly modified ARM-PCR. Primers for the first two PCR rounds were TRBV1-TRBV30 forward primers and a C-beta reverse primer (10 cycles per round). TCRdb reprocessed the multiplex PCR reads via MiXCR and lists one record per CDR3 protein. The sample lists 50,000 to 70,000 distinct CDR3 sequences, around 64% occurring once. The sequenced sample was liver tumor tissue from sampling region 2. The subset: tumor region T2, inferior pole. The receptors were gathered from a middle-aged man with primary liver carcinoma and hepatitis B virus infection.

On this clonotype itself: This CDR3 is missing its conserved last phenylalanine or tryptophan, likely due to a read error. The V and J genes are TRBV6-1 and TRBJ2-1, with 9 positions matching TRBD2. The CDR3 is 15 residues long. The germline V gene has CDR1 MNHNS and CDR2 SASEGT. CDR3 coding DNA: TGTGCCAGCAATGAAGAAGCGGGAGGATACAATGAGCAGTTCTTG. Its translation is CASNEEAGGYNEQFL.

A word on this clonotype: A much larger clone sits a single nucleotide away, making a read error possible. No conserved phenylalanine or tryptophan ends this CDR3, so it is likely a read error. The DNA is omitted, as the CDR3 cannot be located on it reliably, and the CDR3 follows TCRdb's listing. The chain carries TRBV28 and TRBJ2-4; the table's D call TRBD1 went unverified against the DNA. The germline V gene has CDR1 MDHEN and CDR2 SYDVKM. The CDR3 extends over 11 residues, inclusive of both ends. CDR3 protein: CASSLFGTVTL.

The chain joins TRBV14 to TRBJ2-1, with D perhaps matching TRBD1 (5 bases). Trimming left V 5 bases short and J 10 bases short, with 24 bases between. The CDR3 loop spans 16 amino acids. Germline loops: CDR1 SGHDN, CDR2 FVKESK. The CDR3 DNA reads as TGTGCCAGCAGCGCGCCAGGAGACAGCTCCTACAGCGAGCAGTTCTTC. This translates into CASSAPGDSSYSEQFF. Supplemented by reference TRBV14 and TRBJ2-1, the full variable domain reads EAGVTQFPSHSVIEKGQTVTLRCDPISGHDNLYWYRRVMGKEIKFLLHFVKESKQDESGMPNNRFLAERTGGTYSTLKVQPAELEDSGVYFCASSAPGDSSYSEQFFGPGTRLTVL.

This chain uses TRBV7-9 with TRBJ2-5; no clear D. The V end lost 0 bases, the J end lost 4 bases, and 9 bases lay between the germline ends. The CDR3 loop spans 14 amino acids. CDR1 is SEHNR and CDR2 is FQNEAQ in the germline V gene (reference sequence). The CDR3 sequence is CASSLALVVETQYF. CDR3 bases: TGTGCCAGCAGCTTAGCCCTAGTGGTAGAGACCCAGTACTTC.

Of note for this clonotype: One end of the junction is discordant with germline, which a read error may explain. This chain joins TRBV12-3 or TRBV12-4 and TRBJ2-5; the D gene could be TRBD1 or TRBD2 (5 bases each). The CDR3 is 13 amino acids. The CDR3 sequence is CVSSLTVGGTQYF. CDR3 DNA: TGTGTCAGCAGTTTAACGGTTGGGGGAACCCAATACTTC.

Turning to this clonotype: Mismatch with germline at one junction end may stem from a read error. The chain couples TRBV11-2 to TRBJ2-2; possible D gene TRBD2, 5 bases. Germline V gene data show CDR1 as SGHAT and CDR2 as FQNNGV. This CDR3 contains 15 residues. The DNA of the CDR3 is TGTGCCAGCAGCTTTGCGAGACCGAACACCGGGGAGCTGTTCTTT. Translation gives CASSFARPNTGELFF.

On this clonotype itself: One end of the junction varies from germline; a read error may be responsible. The CDR3 loop reads CSVTGDALKTEASF. For the CDR3, the DNA is TGCAGCGTGACAGGGGATGCATTGAAAACTGAAGCTTCCTTT. The V gene is TRBV29-1, the J gene TRBJ1-1, with 8 bases fitting TRBD1. The CDR3 spans 14 residues. Germline CDR1 and CDR2: SQVTM and ANQGSEA.

The table lists this clonotype with a count of one. This clone may be a read error of a much larger clone one base away. The genes are TRBV7-8 and TRBJ2-3; TRBD2 matches 15 bases. The CDR3 covers 16 residues. The V gene end was trimmed by 4 bases and the J gene end by 11 bases; junction bases not matched to a gene: 10. Per germline, CDR1 SGHVS and CDR2 FQNEAQ. CDR3 protein: CASSSPGTSGRSMQYF. CDR3 nucleotides: TGTGCCAGCAGCTCCCCCGGGACTAGCGGGAGGAGTATGCAGTATTTT.

The table lists this clonotype with a few counts. Being one base from a much bigger clone, this may be a read error. The rearrangement joins TRBV29-1 to TRBJ2-7; D is ambiguous. The CDR3 is made up of 11 amino acids. Germline CDR1 reads SQVTM; CDR2 reads ANQGSEA. The V and J ends lost 5 bases and 5 bases respectively, with 10 bases between them. In DNA form, the CDR3 reads TGCAGCGTTAAGAATGGGGACGAGCAGTACTTC. Translation gives CSVKNGDEQYF.

With regard to this clonotype: In this CDR3 the conserved last residue, phenylalanine or tryptophan, is missing, so a read error is likely. Because the CDR3's place on the DNA is in doubt, the DNA is left out and the CDR3 is given as listed by TCRdb. The chain carries TRBV11-2 and TRBJ2-5; TRBD1 is the table's D call and was not checked against the DNA. Germline CDR1 and CDR2: SGHAT and FQNNGV. The CDR3 region is 16 residues in length, termini included. The CDR3 here is CAISQTPGWGKETQYL.

This clonotype was found once. The junction departs from the called germline gene at one end, perhaps through a read error. The J gene is TRBJ2-7, the V gene TRBV6-2 or TRBV6-3, with 13 bases that match TRBD2. CDR1 and CDR2 from the germline V gene are MNHEY and SVGEGT. The CDR3 consists of 14 residues. The CDR3 reads CVSSSLEGLAGPYF. The CDR3, as DNA: TGTGTCAGCAGTTCTCTGGAGGGACTAGCGGGGCCGTACTTC.

This chain links TRBV11-2 with TRBJ2-7; D is perhaps TRBD1 or TRBD2 (5 bases each). The CDR3 is 14 residues long. Per the germline V gene, CDR1 is SGHAT and CDR2 is FQNNGV. V was pared by 5 bases and J by 13 bases, with 24 bases between. The CDR3 sequence is CASSPGPGAYGQYF. For the CDR3, the DNA is TGTGCCAGCAGCCCGGGACCAGGAGCCTACGGGCAATACTTC.

V gene TRBV12-3 or TRBV12-4 combines with J gene TRBJ2-1; TRBD2 matches at 8 bases. Trimming removed 0 bases from V and 7 bases from J; junction bases left unmatched: 5. The CDR3 is made up of 15 amino acids. In DNA, the CDR3 is TGTGCCAGCAGTTTAGCAGCGGGAGTGGGTAATGAGCAGTTCTTC. Translation gives CASSLAAGVGNEQFF.

As to this clonotype: This may come from a read error, since a much larger clone is one base off. The genes are TRBV5-1 and TRBJ2-5, with TRBD1 matching 9 bases. The length of the CDR3 is 13 residues. Germline CDR1 and CDR2: SGHRS and YFSETQ. CDR3 in DNA: TGCACCAGCAGCGCCGGGACAGGGGAGACCCAGTACTTC. Its protein is CTSSAGTGETQYF.

This sequence joins TRBV29-1 and TRBJ2-2, with 9 bases aligning to TRBD2. CDR1 is SQVTM and CDR2 is ANQGSEA in the germline V gene. The CDR3 is made up of 15 amino acids. Trimming took 4 bases from V and 6 from J; bases not matched to a gene: 9. CDR3 nucleotide sequence: TGCAGCGTTGGGACTAGCGCGGCAAACTCCGGGGAGCTGTTTTTT. This translates into CSVGTSAANSGELFF.

Notes on this clonotype: A read error may account for a junction end that differs from germline. CDR3 in amino acids: CASSLAGVRNEQYF. CDR3 nucleotide sequence: TGTGCCAGCAGTCTAGCGGGAGTAAGGAACGAGCAGTACTTC. This chain uses TRBV12-3 or TRBV12-4 with TRBJ2-7; 10 nucleotides align to TRBD2. The CDR3 has 14 amino acids.

With respect to this clonotype: At one end the junction does not follow the germline gene, possibly because of a read error. The V call is TRBV11-2, the J call TRBJ2-1; D perhaps matches TRBD1 (5 bases). There are 14 residues in the CDR3. CDR1 and CDR2 (germline): SGHAT, FQNNGV. The DNA for the CDR3 is TGTGCCAGCAACTTATACAGGCTAGTTAGTGGGCAGTTCTTC. This codes for CASNLYRLVSGQFF.

A word on this clonotype: At one end the junction does not follow the germline gene, possibly because of a read error. The J gene is TRBJ2-1, the V gene TRBV11-2; the D is unclear. Germline V gene data show CDR1 as SGHAT and CDR2 as FQNNGV. There are 14 residues in the CDR3. The CDR3 loop reads CASNLYRLVSEQSF. The CDR3, as DNA: TGTGCCAGCAACTTATACCGGCTAGTTAGTGAGCAGTCCTTT.

To note about this clonotype: At one of its ends the junction is not consistent with the germline gene, which may arise from a read error. This sequence joins TRBV6-2 or TRBV6-3 and TRBJ2-2; D may be TRBD2 (6 bases). The CDR3 is 15 residues long. The germline V gene has CDR1 MNHEY and CDR2 SVGEGT. The CDR3 loop is CAGSPLASRAGELFF. The DNA for the CDR3 is TGTGCCGGCAGTCCCCTAGCGAGCCGGGCCGGGGAGCTGTTTTTT.

The chain joins TRBV29-1 to TRBJ2-3; possibly TRBD2 for D (6 bases). The CDR3 runs 15 residues. V was trimmed by 5 bases and J by 2 bases, leaving 17 bases between them. From germline, CDR1 is SQVTM and CDR2 ANQGSEA. The CDR3 sequence: CSVSRSSGFTDTQYF. CDR3 coding DNA: TGCAGCGTTTCTCGGAGTAGCGGATTCACAGATACGCAGTATTTT.